This TCR beta chain stems from a study of monozygotic twins with inflammatory bowel disease. Findings and caveats of the study: No difference in repertoire similarity was seen between concordant and discordant twins, possibly because power was limited.

Total RNA input per TCR library was approximately 3.5 ug. The team made cDNA by running eight separate reactions for each sample. TCRdb reprocessed the 5' RACE reads and stores each CDR3 protein as one record, lacking DNA. The sample totals about 160,000 distinct CDR3 sequences; its top ten clones hold 2.5% to 3%. About this clonotype: Its antigen is undetermined.

The germline V gene encodes CDR1 SGHRS and CDR2 YFSETQ. The CDR3 has 15 residues. The material sequenced was blood. The chain combines TRBV5-1 with TRBJ2-3. This TCR derives from a human donor with ulcerative colitis or Crohn's disease, or a healthy co-twin of an affected twin (not recorded which). The CDR3 spells CASSLSGRYTDTQYF.